A single T cell receptor beta chain is shown here with its context. Time point: patch test 2, 6 weeks after DPC sensitization. Sample treatment: therapeutic diphenylcyclopropenone sensitization with weekly scalp DPC. Blood sampling occurred before each patch-test application. Unfractionated whole blood yielded the extracted total RNA. CDR1 LGHDT and CDR2 YNNKEL come from the germline V gene (reference sequence). Trimming removed 0 bases at V and 10 bases at J, with 12 bases between. The CDR3 is 14 residues long. Each CDR3 protein gets one entry after TCRdb re-called the RACE reads with MiXCR. The sample lists 65,000 to 90,000 distinct CDR3 sequences, 6.5% to 8% occurring once. This sample is drawn from a study of human T cells and chemical hapten exposure. Whole-study context: The sensitizing agent was 2% DPC, placed on roughly 2 cm by roughly 2 cm of upper inner arm skin.

Sequencing was performed on whole blood, taken in connection with sensitization to the hapten diphenylcyclopropenone (DPC). The chain has TRBV3-1 and TRBJ1-4, with unresolved D. The sequence was collected from a woman younger than 45 with alopecia areata. Some clones in this sample may be carry-over from other donors' samples. CDR3 DNA sequence: TGTGCCAGCAGCCAAGATACCCAGTCTAGAAAACTGTTTTTT. It encodes CASSQDTQSRKLFF.